This T cell receptor beta chain was sequenced in a study of prognosis after radiotherapy for stage I lung cancer. As for the study in general: The study deemed all of its non-small cell lung cancer patients medically inoperable. Whole-study findings and limits: Post-treatment Shannon entropy following stereotactic body radiation therapy was lower among patients who developed distant metastases. Stereotactic body radiation therapy was followed by fewer unique TCR clones, median approximately 9,600 versus 7,200.

The study amplified the TCR beta CDR3 region from genomic DNA. This amplification was carried out by two rounds of multiplex PCR. Gene-specific primers for each TRBV and TRBJ gene drove first-round PCR. In TCRdb, the multiplex PCR reads were re-called with MiXCR into one record per CDR3 protein. Of approximately 41,000 distinct CDR3 sequences listed, approximately 25% are singletons. As regards this clonotype: Antigen: not known. A much larger clone lies a single base off, so this may be a read error.

The CDR3 totals 13 residues. Germline values: CDR1 MNHEY, CDR2 SVGEGT. The V gene lost 0 bases and the J gene lost 6 bases, with 8 bases spanning the gap. The clonotype originates from a donor of 50 years or more with non-small cell lung cancer. Sequences were derived from PBMCs, sampled before or after stereotactic body radiation therapy (not recorded which). The chain has TRBV6-2 or TRBV6-3 and TRBJ1-1; D unresolved. CDR3 sequence: CASSYSLDSEAFF. CDR3 bases: TGTGCCAGCAGTTACTCGTTGGATTCTGAAGCTTTCTTT.